This is a list of T cell receptor beta chains from one sample in a study of blood T cell repertoires in COVID-19. TCRdb's copy holds only in-frame clones and misses some; the assay was immunoSEQ multiplex PCR. Among about 72,000 clones listed, around nine tenths were seen once. Sequencing was done on a sample of peripheral blood. The receptors shown here come from a woman aged 60-70 years with acute or convalescent COVID-19. The conserved cysteine and the conserved F or W are not part of the CDR3 here. The order of the fields is clone size, V gene, CDR3 protein. Size is stated for part of the rows, as once, few or many counts, or as a class when the clone is expanded.

clone size: once; V gene: TRBV19; CDR3 protein: ASTPNGDKTGDYGYT
clone size: -; V gene: TRBV7-8; CDR3 protein: ASSPTRAGGSYEQY
clone size: -; V gene: TRBV5-1; CDR3 protein: ASSLFPDTGELF
clone size: once; V gene: TRBV5-1; CDR3 protein: ASSWAPSGQGNEQY
clone size: -; V gene: TRBV12-3/TRBV12-4; CDR3 protein: ASNGGGEQTQY
clone size: -; V gene: TRBV18; CDR3 protein: ASSPLRLGDISTGELF
clone size: -; V gene: TRBV28; CDR3 protein: ASSLLLRGDTQY
clone size: -; V gene: TRBV14; CDR3 protein: ASSQGGFSYNEQF
clone size: -; V gene: TRBV10-1; CDR3 protein: ASSDGGAGEDTQY
clone size: -; V gene: TRBV15; CDR3 protein: ATSIGGTSEGFYKVKETQY
clone size: -; V gene: TRBV19; CDR3 protein: ATCGATEAF
clone size: -; V gene: TRBV18; CDR3 protein: ASSPGTGGYNEQF
clone size: few; V gene: TRBV7-2; CDR3 protein: ASSLATGTQNIQY
clone size: -; V gene: TRBV6-5; CDR3 protein: ASSSLPAGGYEQY
clone size: -; V gene: TRBV2; CDR3 protein: ASSEGTGRYQPQH
clone size: -; V gene: TRBV19; CDR3 protein: ASSQGMGTEAF
clone size: -; V gene: TRBV2; CDR3 protein: ASGTGDYGYT
clone size: -; V gene: TRBV7-9; CDR3 protein: ASSSRDTTRTDTQY
clone size: -; V gene: TRBV19; CDR3 protein: ASSIFSEPPFSGELF
clone size: -; V gene: TRBV2; CDR3 protein: ARGQGGDTQY
clone size: -; V gene: TRBV10-3; CDR3 protein: AISESRQDAGELF
clone size: -; V gene: TRBV5-1; CDR3 protein: ASSTFSNQPQH
clone size: -; V gene: TRBV5-1; CDR3 protein: ASSLRGGLHGYT
clone size: few; V gene: TRBV7-2; CDR3 protein: ASSFDRAIQY
clone size: -; V gene: TRBV9; CDR3 protein: ASSPRTSRYEQY
clone size: once; V gene: TRBV6-5; CDR3 protein: ASSPHGQNGYT
clone size: -; V gene: TRBV19; CDR3 protein: ASSGQANYGYT
clone size: -; V gene: TRBV15; CDR3 protein: ATSRDRDRNFDQPQH
clone size: -; V gene: TRBV6-5; CDR3 protein: ASRTPAGTEAF
clone size: -; V gene: TRBV5-5; CDR3 protein: ASSWGQEDTQY
clone size: -; V gene: TRBV6-5; CDR3 protein: ASSGQGEETQY
clone size: -; V gene: TRBV6-5; CDR3 protein: ASSYGTGPNTEAF
clone size: -; V gene: TRBV7-6; CDR3 protein: ASSRDRNGPSNQPQH
clone size: once; V gene: TRBV11-1; CDR3 protein: ASSSGASSGNTIY
clone size: -; V gene: TRBV5-1; CDR3 protein: ASSLELGTSGGGPQY
clone size: once; V gene: TRBV7-2; CDR3 protein: ASSLNGGIYNEQF
clone size: -; V gene: TRBV5-4; CDR3 protein: ASSRSGGYNEQF
clone size: -; V gene: TRBV27; CDR3 protein: ASSLTRGASYNEQF